This TCR beta chain was identified in a study of shared clonotypes between healthy human individuals. Naive CD8 isolation took CD45RO-negative cells positively selected for CCR7 and excluded terminally differentiated effector memory CD45RA+ cells. The CDR3 contains 15 residues. Trimming removed 3 bases from V and 6 bases from J, with 14 bases in between. CDR1 and CDR2 from the germline V gene are ENHRY and SYGVKD. The method was immunoSEQ multiplex PCR; TCRdb's version includes in-frame clones alone and lacks a portion of them. The sample contains roughly 2,000,000 clones, 93% of which appear only once.

This TCR was sampled from a man in his late teens or twenties in good health. Some clones in this sample may be carry-over from other donors' samples. The V gene is TRBV10-3, the J gene TRBJ2-2; TRBD2 might be the D (5 bases). The sample consisted of naive CD8+ T cells from PBMCs. The CDR3 sequence is CAISDTRVRSGELFF. In DNA form, the CDR3 reads TGTGCCATCAGTGACACTAGGGTCAGGTCCGGGGAGCTGTTTTTT.